The 17 T cell receptor beta chains listed next were all sequenced from one sample in a study of lymphopenia after photon versus proton radiotherapy. TCRdb keeps only in-frame clones here, not all; method: immunoSEQ multiplex PCR. Among some 29,000 clones listed, approximately 85% were seen once. Specimen: peripheral blood, collected from a patient treated with photon-based radiotherapy. These receptors all stem from a middle-aged man with gastric cancer.

The chain's CDR3 is CASSQTGTGVLGYTF. CDR3 nucleotides: TGCGCCAGCAGCCAAACCGGGACAGGGGTTCTTGGCTACACCTTC. V gene TRBV4-3 combines with J gene TRBJ1-2; 10 positions agree with TRBD1. CDR1 and CDR2 (germline): LGHNA, YSLEER. The CDR3 has 15 amino acids. With 2 bases clipped from V and 7 bases from J, the junction kept 7 bases outside the gene matches.

This chain connects TRBV7-3 to TRBJ2-3; 7 nucleotides align to TRBD2. The junction had 1 base not matched to a gene; V was cut back by 1 base and J by 0 bases. This CDR3 comprises 15 residues. CDR1 is SGHTA and CDR2 is FQGTGA in the germline V gene. The CDR3 region is CASSLRGGSTDTQYF. DNA for the CDR3: TGTGCCAGCAGCTTAAGGGGAGGGAGCACAGATACGCAGTATTTT.

The chain links TRBV7-2 to TRBJ2-1; 9 nucleotides align to TRBD1. V trimming: 3 bases; J trimming: 14 bases; junction bases outside the gene matches: 5. The CDR3 is 12 amino acids. Germline V gene sequence: CDR1 SGHTA, CDR2 FQGNSA. CDR3 loop: CASSFVGDREFF. DNA for the CDR3: TGTGCCAGCAGCTTTGTCGGGGACAGGGAGTTCTTC.

The chain links TRBV10-1 to TRBJ2-3; possibly TRBD1 for D (6 bases). The germline V and J ends were trimmed by 6 bases and 4 bases, with 11 bases remaining between them. Germline V lookup: CDR1 WNHNN, CDR2 SYGVQD (reference sequence). The CDR3 extends over 13 amino acids. CDR3 nucleotide sequence: TGCGCCAGCAGAACAGGGCCAGCAGATACGCAGTATTTT. The encoded protein is CASRTGPADTQYF.

The rearrangement uses TRBV7-6 and TRBJ2-3; 12 bases line up with TRBD2. Trimming cost V 5 bases and J 8 bases; bases outside gene matches: 2. CDR3 length: 13 amino acids. Germline V gene lookup returns CDR1 SGHVS and CDR2 FNYEAQ. The CDR3, as DNA: TGTGCCAGCAGCCGGACTAGCGGGGTTACGCAGTATTTT. Its translation: CASSRTSGVTQYF.

The chain is built from TRBV2 and TRBJ1-2; 7 nucleotides line up with TRBD1. Germline-derived CDR1 and CDR2 are SNHLY and FYNNEI. The trim removed 3 bases at V and 3 bases at J, leaving 1 base unmatched. CDR3 length equals 13 residues. CDR3 sequence reads: CASSEGQYYGYTF. In DNA form, the CDR3 reads TGTGCCAGCAGTGAGGGACAGTACTATGGCTACACCTTC.

The chain couples TRBV15 to TRBJ2-5, with 8 bases lining up with TRBD2. With V trimmed by 5 bases and J by 3 bases, 8 bases remained unmatched. The CDR3 spans 15 residues. CDR1 LNHNV and CDR2 YYDKDF come from the germline V gene (reference sequence). The CDR3 region is CATSGSSGGKETQYF. The CDR3 DNA reads as TGTGCCACCAGCGGTTCCAGCGGGGGCAAAGAGACCCAGTACTTC.

The V gene is TRBV19, the J gene TRBJ1-1; perhaps TRBD1 as D (5 bases). Germline values: CDR1 LNHDA, CDR2 SQIVND (reference sequence). Trimming pared 5 bases from V and 4 bases from J, leaving 14 bases between. The CDR3 consists of 14 residues. For the CDR3, the DNA is TGTGCCAGTAGTTCTACAGGTGTTCGCACTGAAGCTTTCTTT. Residues: CASSSTGVRTEAFF. Together with reference TRBV19 and TRBJ1-1, the CDR3 gives the full variable domain: DGGITQSPKYLFRKEGQNVTLSCEQNLNHDAMYWYRQDPGQGLRLIYYSQIVNDFQKGDIAEGYSVSREKKESFPLTVTSAQKNPTAFYLCASSSTGVRTEAFFGQGTRLTVV.

The J gene is TRBJ2-6, the V gene TRBV5-1; 10 bases agree with TRBD2. Trimming at V came to 4 bases and at J to 0 bases, leaving 7 bases not matched to a gene. Per germline, CDR1 SGHRS and CDR2 YFSETQ. The CDR3 covers 18 residues. The CDR3 loop is CASSTSSGSRSGANVLTF. CDR3 nucleotides: TGCGCCAGCAGCACCTCTAGCGGGAGCCGCTCTGGGGCCAACGTCCTGACTTTC.

The rearrangement links TRBV6-1 to TRBJ2-6, with D possibly TRBD1 on 6 matching bases. The CDR3 runs 13 residues. Looked up from germline, CDR1 is MNHNS and CDR2 is SASEGT. Trimming removed 5 bases from V and 5 bases from J, with 7 bases in between. CDR3 sequence (DNA): TGTGCCAGCAGTTGGGACAGGGCCAACGTCCTGACTTTC. Translated: CASSWDRANVLTF.

The chain uses TRBV19 and TRBJ2-5, with 11 positions matching TRBD2. Unmatched junction bases numbered 9, after V lost 3 bases and J lost 0 bases. The CDR3 consists of 18 residues. Germline V lookup: CDR1 LNHDA, CDR2 SQIVND (reference sequence). The CDR3 DNA reads TGTGCCAGTAGTATTGGTTCTTTGGGACTAGCGGACCAAGAGACCCAGTACTTC. It translates to CASSIGSLGLADQETQYF. Variable domain in full (rest from reference TRBV19 and TRBJ2-5): DGGITQSPKYLFRKEGQNVTLSCEQNLNHDAMYWYRQDPGQGLRLIYYSQIVNDFQKGDIAEGYSVSREKKESFPLTVTSAQKNPTAFYLCASSIGSLGLADQETQYFGPGTRLLVL.

CDR3 residues: CASGLSTGGAEETQYF. CDR3 DNA: TGTGCTAGTGGTTTGTCGACAGGGGGTGCCGAAGAGACCCAGTACTTC. The rearrangement joins TRBV12-5 to TRBJ2-5; TRBD1 aligns across 9 bases. The germline gives CDR1 LGHNT, CDR2 FRNRAP. V shed 2 bases and J 3 bases; nucleotides not matched to a gene: 7. There are 16 residues in the CDR3.

CDR3: CASSLVGGTSMAKNIQYF. The DNA of the CDR3 is TGTGCCAGCAGCTTAGTGGGCGGGACTAGTATGGCCAAAAACATTCAGTACTTC. The chain carries TRBV7-8 and TRBJ2-4; TRBD2 agrees at 8 bases. V dropped 1 base and J dropped 1; count of bases not matched to a gene: 9. The CDR3 has 18 amino acids. Looked up from germline, CDR1 is SGHVS and CDR2 is FQNEAQ. The whole variable domain, filled in from reference TRBV7-8 and TRBJ2-4, reads GAGVSQSPRYKVAKRGQDVALRCDPISGHVSLFWYQQALGQGPEFLTYFQNEAQLDKSGLPSDRFFAERPEGSVSTLKIQRTQQEDSAVYLCASSLVGGTSMAKNIQYFGAGTRLSVL.

This clone has more than one count but fewer than ten. The chain joins TRBV6-1 to TRBJ1-2, with a tentative D call TRBD1 (5 bases). CDR1 is MNHNS, CDR2 SASEGT, per germline. Trimming took off 5 bases at V and 8 bases at J, with 15 bases between the two ends. The CDR3 is 13 amino acids. For the CDR3, the DNA is TGTGCCAGCAGTTCCCTCGGGGGATTCGGCTACACCTTC. Its translation is CASSSLGGFGYTF.

The V and J genes are TRBV12-5 and TRBJ1-3; D possibly corresponds to TRBD1 (5 bases). In germline, CDR1 is LGHNT, CDR2 FRNRAP. Trimming cost V 7 bases and J 4 bases, with 23 bases left between them. This CDR3 is built from 17 residues. The CDR3 is CASERVEQSGRGNTIYF. The DNA for the CDR3 is TGTGCTAGTGAGCGTGTGGAACAGTCGGGACGAGGAAACACCATATATTTT.

J is TRBJ1-6 and V is TRBV2; D is uncertain. CDR1 and CDR2 (germline): SNHLY, FYNNEI. V lost 8 bases, J lost 7 bases, and 12 bases lay in between. This CDR3 comprises 13 residues. The CDR3 loop reads CASDEGLNSPLHF. The CDR3 DNA follows: TGTGCCAGCGATGAGGGCCTAAATTCACCCCTCCACTTT.

As for this clone: Other nucleotide sequences in the sample specify the same CDR3. This chain joins TRBV7-6 and TRBJ2-5; D possibly corresponds to TRBD2 (7 bases). This CDR3 comprises 13 residues. Germline CDR1 is SGHVS and CDR2 is FNYEAQ. Trimming shortened V by 3 bases and J by 5 bases, and 10 bases separated the two germline ends. The CDR3 DNA sequence: TGTGCCAGCAGCTTTAGGGGGGGGGAGACCCAGTACTTC. Its protein product is CASSFRGGETQYF.